This entry features one T cell receptor beta chain sequence. Its antigen is not identified. Template material for TCR beta VDJ and CDR3 profiling consisted of genomic DNA. From the reads, TCRdb called clonotypes with MiXCR, one entry per CDR3 protein. The table has 150,000 to 200,000 distinct CDR3 sequences, approximately 43% seen once. This entry comes from a study of CD8+CD57+ T cells in acquired aplastic anemia. Study background: Sorted CD4+ plus CD8+ cells gave DNA averaging around 3 ug. Notes on the study in general: Patients and controls had in common around 29 CD8+ CDR3 sequences. A significant difference in CD8+ Simpson's diversity between patients and controls was not found.

CDR3 size: 13 residues. CDR1 is SEHNR, CDR2 FQNEAQ, per germline (reference sequence). V was shortened by 0 bases and J by 11 bases, with 13 bases between the two germline ends. This clonotype was obtained from a human donor in good health. The chain carries TRBV7-9 and TRBJ2-5, with D perhaps matching TRBD1 (6 bases). The sequenced sample was sorted CD4+, CD8+, or CD8+CD57+ T cells (not recorded which) from PBMCs. The CDR3 DNA reads as TGTGCCAGCAGCTTAGCGCAGGGGTGGGCTCAGTACTTC. Protein product: CASSLAQGWAQYF.